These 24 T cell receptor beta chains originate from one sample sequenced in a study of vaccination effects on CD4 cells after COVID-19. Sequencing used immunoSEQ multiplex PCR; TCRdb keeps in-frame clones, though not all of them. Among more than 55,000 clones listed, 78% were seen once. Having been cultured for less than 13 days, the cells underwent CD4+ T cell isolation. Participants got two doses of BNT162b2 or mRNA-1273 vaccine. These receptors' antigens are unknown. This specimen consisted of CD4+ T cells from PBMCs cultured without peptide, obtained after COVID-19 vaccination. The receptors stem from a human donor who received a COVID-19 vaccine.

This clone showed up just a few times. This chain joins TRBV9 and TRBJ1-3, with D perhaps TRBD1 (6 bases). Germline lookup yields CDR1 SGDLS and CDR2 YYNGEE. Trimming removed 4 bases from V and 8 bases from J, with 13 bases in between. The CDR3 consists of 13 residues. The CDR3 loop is CASSYPGEYTIYF. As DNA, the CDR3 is TGTGCCAGCAGCTATCCAGGGGAATACACCATATATTTT.

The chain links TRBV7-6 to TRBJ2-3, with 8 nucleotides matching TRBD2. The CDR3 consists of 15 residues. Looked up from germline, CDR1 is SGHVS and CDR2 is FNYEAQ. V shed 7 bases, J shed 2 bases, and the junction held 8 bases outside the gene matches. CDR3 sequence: CASTPGGAPTDTQYF. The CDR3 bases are TGTGCCAGCACCCCCGGGGGGGCCCCCACAGATACGCAGTATTTT.

The CDR3 DNA reads as TGCGCCAGCAGCCAAGATGGTTGGGGAATTAACACTGAAGCTTTCTTT. Encoded protein: CASSQDGWGINTEAFF. The chain couples TRBV4-3 to TRBJ1-1; unclear D gene. The germline V and J ends were trimmed by 0 bases and 2 bases, with 13 bases remaining between them. The CDR3 runs to 16 residues. Germline assignment: CDR1 LGHNA and CDR2 YSLEER.

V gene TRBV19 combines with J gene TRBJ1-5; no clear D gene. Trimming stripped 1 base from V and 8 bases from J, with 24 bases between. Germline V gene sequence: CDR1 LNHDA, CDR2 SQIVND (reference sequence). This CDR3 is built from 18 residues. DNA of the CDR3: TGTGCCAGTAGTATAGCGCGTAGGGAACTCTATCCCTCGAAGCCCCAGCATTTT. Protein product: CASSIARRELYPSKPQHF.

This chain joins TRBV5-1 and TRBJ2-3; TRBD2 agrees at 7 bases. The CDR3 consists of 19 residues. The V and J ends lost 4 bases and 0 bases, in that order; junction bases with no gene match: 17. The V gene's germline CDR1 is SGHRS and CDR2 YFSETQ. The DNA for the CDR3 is TGCGCCAGCAGCCCCCGGGGAGCGGGGTTAATGTCTAGCACAGATACGCAGTATTTT. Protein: CASSPRGAGLMSSTDTQYF.

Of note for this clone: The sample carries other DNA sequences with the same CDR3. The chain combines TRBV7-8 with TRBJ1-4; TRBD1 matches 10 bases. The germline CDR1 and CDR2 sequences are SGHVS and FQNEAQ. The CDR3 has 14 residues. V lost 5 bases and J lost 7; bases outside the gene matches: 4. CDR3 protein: CASSRTGGGEKLFF. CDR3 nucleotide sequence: TGTGCCAGCAGCCGGACAGGGGGGGGTGAAAAACTGTTTTTT.

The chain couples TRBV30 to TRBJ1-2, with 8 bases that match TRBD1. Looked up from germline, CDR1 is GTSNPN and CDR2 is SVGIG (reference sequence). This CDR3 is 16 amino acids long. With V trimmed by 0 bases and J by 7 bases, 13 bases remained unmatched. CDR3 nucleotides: TGTGCCTGGAGTGTGGCGCAGCAGGGGGCTTTAGGTGGCTACACCTTC. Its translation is CAWSVAQQGALGGYTF.

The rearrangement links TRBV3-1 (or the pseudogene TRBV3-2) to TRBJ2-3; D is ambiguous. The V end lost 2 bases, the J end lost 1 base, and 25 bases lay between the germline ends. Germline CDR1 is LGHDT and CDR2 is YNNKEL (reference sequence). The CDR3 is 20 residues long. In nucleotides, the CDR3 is TGTGCCAGCAGCCAATCGCTCGTTCAAGTGGGCGGTTTTCGCACAGATACGCAGTATTTT. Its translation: CASSQSLVQVGGFRTDTQYF.

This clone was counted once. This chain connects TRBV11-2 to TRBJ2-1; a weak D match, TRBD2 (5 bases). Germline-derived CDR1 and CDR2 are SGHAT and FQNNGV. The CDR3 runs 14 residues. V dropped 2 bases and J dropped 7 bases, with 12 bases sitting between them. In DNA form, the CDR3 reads TGTGCCAGCAGCTTATCCTGGCGGGCAAATGAGCAGTTCTTC. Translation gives CASSLSWRANEQFF.

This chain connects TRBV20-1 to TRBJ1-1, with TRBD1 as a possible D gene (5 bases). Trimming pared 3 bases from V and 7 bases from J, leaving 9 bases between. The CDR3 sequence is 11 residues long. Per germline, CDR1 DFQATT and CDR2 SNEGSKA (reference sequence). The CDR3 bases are TGCAGTGCTAGGCCTACAGGTGAAGCTTTCTTT. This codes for CSARPTGEAFF.

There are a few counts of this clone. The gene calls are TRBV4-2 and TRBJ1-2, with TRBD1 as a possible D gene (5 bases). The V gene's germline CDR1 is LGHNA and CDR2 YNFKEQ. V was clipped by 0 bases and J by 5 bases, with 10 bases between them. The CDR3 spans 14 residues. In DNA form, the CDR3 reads TGTGCCAGCAGCCAAGAGTCAGGGAAATATGGCTACACCTTC. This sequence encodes CASSQESGKYGYTF.

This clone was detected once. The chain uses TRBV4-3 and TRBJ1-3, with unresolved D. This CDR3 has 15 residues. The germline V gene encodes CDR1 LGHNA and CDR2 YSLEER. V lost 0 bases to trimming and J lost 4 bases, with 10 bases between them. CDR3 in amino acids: CASSQDWLRGNTIYF. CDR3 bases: TGCGCCAGCAGCCAAGATTGGTTGAGGGGAAACACCATATATTTT.

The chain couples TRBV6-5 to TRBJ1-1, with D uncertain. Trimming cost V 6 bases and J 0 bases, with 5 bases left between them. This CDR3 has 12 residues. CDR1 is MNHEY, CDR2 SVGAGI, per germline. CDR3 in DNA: TGTGCCAGCAGACTCCTGAACACTGAAGCTTTCTTT. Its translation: CASRLLNTEAFF.

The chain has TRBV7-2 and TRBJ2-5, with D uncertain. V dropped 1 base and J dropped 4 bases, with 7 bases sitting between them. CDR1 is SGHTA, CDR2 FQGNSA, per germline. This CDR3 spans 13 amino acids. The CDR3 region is CASSLGPRETQYF. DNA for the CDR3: TGTGCCAGCAGCTTAGGTCCCCGAGAGACCCAGTACTTC.

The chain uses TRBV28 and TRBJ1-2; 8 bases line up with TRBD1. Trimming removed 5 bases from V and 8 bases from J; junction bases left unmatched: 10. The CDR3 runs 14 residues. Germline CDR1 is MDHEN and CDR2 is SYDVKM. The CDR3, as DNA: TGTGCCAGCAGTCTGCCGACAGGGGCGGCAGGCTACACCTTC. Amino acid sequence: CASSLPTGAAGYTF.

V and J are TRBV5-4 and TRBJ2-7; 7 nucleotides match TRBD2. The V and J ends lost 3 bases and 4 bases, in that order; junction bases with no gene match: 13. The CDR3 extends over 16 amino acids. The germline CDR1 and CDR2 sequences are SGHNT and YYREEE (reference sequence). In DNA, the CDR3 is TGTGCCAGCAGCTCCGGGATCGGGACGGGGGGTTACGAGCAGTACTTC. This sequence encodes CASSSGIGTGGYEQYF.

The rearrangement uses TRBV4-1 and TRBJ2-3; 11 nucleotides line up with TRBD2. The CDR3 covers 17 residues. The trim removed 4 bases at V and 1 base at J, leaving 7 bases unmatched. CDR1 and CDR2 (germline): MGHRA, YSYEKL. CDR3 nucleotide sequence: TGCGCCAGCAGCCTATCATCGACTAGCGGGGGCACAGATACGCAGTATTTT. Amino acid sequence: CASSLSSTSGGTDTQYF.

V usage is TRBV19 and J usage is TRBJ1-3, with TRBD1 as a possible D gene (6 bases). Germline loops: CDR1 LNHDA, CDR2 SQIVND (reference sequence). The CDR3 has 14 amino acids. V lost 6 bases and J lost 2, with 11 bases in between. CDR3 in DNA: TGTGCCAGTAGCCCAGGGGCAGCTGGAAACACCATATATTTT. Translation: CASSPGAAGNTIYF. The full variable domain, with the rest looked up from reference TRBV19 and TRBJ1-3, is DGGITQSPKYLFRKEGQNVTLSCEQNLNHDAMYWYRQDPGQGLRLIYYSQIVNDFQKGDIAEGYSVSREKKESFPLTVTSAQKNPTAFYLCASSPGAAGNTIYFGEGSWLTVV.

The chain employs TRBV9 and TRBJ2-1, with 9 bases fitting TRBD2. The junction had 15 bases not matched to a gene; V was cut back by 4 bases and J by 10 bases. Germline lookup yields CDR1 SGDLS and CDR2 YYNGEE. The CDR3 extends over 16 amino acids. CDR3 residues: CASSTRTSETGGEQFF. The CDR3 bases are TGTGCCAGCAGCACCAGGACTAGCGAGACGGGGGGGGAGCAGTTCTTC.

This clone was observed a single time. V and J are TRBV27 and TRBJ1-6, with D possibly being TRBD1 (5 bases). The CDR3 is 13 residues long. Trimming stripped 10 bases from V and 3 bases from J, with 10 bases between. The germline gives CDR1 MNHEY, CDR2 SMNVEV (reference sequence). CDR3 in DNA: TGTGCCATCGCGACAGACTATAATTCACCCCTCCACTTT. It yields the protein CAIATDYNSPLHF.

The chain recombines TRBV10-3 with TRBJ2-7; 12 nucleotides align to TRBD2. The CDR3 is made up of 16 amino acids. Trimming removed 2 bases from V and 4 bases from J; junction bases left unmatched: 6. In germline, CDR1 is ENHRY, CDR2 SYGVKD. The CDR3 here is CAISELTGTSGYEQYF. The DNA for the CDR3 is TGTGCCATCAGTGAGCTGACCGGGACTAGCGGGTACGAGCAGTACTTC.

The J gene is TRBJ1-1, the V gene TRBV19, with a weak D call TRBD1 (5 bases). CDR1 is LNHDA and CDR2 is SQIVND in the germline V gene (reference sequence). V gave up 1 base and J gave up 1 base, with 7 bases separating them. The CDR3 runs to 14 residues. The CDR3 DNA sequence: TGTGCCAGTAGTATAGGGGGACGGAACACTGAAGCTTTCTTT. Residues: CASSIGGRNTEAFF.

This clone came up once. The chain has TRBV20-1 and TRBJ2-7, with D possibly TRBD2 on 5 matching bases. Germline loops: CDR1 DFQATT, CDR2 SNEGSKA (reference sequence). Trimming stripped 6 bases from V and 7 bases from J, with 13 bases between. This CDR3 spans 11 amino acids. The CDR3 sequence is CSARVQREQYF. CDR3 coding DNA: TGCAGTGCCCGAGTCCAGCGGGAGCAGTACTTC.

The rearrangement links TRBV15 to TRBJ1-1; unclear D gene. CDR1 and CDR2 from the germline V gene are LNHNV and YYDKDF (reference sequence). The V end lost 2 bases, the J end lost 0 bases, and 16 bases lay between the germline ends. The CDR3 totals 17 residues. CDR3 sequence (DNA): TGTGCCACCAGCAGACTCCGAGGGATCTCAATGAACACTGAAGCTTTCTTT. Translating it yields CATSRLRGISMNTEAFF.